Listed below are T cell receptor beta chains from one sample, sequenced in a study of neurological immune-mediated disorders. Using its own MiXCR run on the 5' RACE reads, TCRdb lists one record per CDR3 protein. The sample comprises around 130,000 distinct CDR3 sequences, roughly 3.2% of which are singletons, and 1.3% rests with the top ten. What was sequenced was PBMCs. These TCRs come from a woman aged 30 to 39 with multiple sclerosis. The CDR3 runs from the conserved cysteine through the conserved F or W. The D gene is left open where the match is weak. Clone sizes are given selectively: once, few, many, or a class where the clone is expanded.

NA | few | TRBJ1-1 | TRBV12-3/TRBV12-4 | TGTGCCAGCAGTCCGACGGCGGGGGATCGGAAGTCCCCGAACACTGAAGCTTTCTTT | CASSPTAGDRKSPNTEAFF
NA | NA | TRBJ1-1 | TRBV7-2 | TGTGCCAGCAGCTCATCTTCTGAGGACACTGAAGCTTTCTTT | CASSSSSEDTEAFF
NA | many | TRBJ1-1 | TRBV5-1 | TGCGCCAGCAGCTTGGTTCGGAGCGCGGCTGAAGCTTTCTTT | CASSLVRSAAEAFF
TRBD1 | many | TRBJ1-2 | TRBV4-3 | TGCGCCAGCAGCCAATTCCTACAGGGGCTATATGGCTACACCTTC | CASSQFLQGLYGYTF
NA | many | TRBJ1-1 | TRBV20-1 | TGCAGTGCTAGAGTGGGGCAGAACACTGAAGCTTTCTTT | CSARVGQNTEAFF
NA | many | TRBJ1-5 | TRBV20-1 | TGCAGGGTGACCTCTCGGGGACGGAGGACTTATAGCAATCAGCCCCAGCATTTT | CRVTSRGRRTYSNQPQHF
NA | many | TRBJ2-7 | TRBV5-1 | TGCGCCAGCAGCTTGGGGTTCTCCCCCCGGGCCGAGCAGTACTTC | CASSLGFSPRAEQYF
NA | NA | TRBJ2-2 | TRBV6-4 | TGTGCCAGCAGTGACTCTGGACGGCTTAGCGCCGGGGAGCTGTTTTTT | CASSDSGRLSAGELFF
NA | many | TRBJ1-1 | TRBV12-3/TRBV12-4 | TGTGCCAGCAGACACCGGGAGGGCACTGAAGCTTTCTTT | CASRHREGTEAFF
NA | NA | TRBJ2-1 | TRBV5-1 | TGCGCCAGCAGCTTGTATGAGCCCCCCAATGAGCAGTTCTTC | CASSLYEPPNEQFF
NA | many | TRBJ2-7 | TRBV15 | TGTGCCACCAGCCCTACAGGAACATACGGCGAGCAGTACTTC | CATSPTGTYGEQYF
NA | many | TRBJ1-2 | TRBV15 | TGTGCCACCAGCAGGGGACCCGGGAAGGGCTATGGCTACACCTTC | CATSRGPGKGYGYTF
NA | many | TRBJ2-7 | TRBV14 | TGTGCCAGCAGCCCCGGGACCTACGAGCAGTACTTC | CASSPGTYEQYF
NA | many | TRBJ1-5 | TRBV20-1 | TGCAGTGCTATAGGCCCGTATAGCAATCAGCCCCAGCATTTT | CSAIGPYSNQPQHF
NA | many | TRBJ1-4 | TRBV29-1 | TGCAGCGTTGTCGGACCGAATGAAAAACTGTTTTTT | CSVVGPNEKLFF
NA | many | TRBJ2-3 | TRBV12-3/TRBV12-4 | TGTGCCAGCAGTTTCCGGCGGGGTGGAGATACGCAGTATTTT | CASSFRRGGDTQYF
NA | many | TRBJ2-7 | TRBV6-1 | TGTGCCAGCAAAGTCTACTCCTACGAGCAGTACTTC | CASKVYSYEQYF
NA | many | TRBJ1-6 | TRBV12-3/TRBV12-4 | TGTGCCAGCAGGCTGAGGGGTTCACCCCTCCACTTT | CASRLRGSPLHF
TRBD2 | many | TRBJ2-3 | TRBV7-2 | TGTGCCAGCAGCTTAATCGGCGGGGGGCCGCTGCGCACAGATACGCAGTATTTT | CASSLIGGGPLRTDTQYF
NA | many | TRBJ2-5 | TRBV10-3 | TGTGCCATCAGTGAGTCTCCCCGACAAGAGACCCAGTACTTC | CAISESPRQETQYF
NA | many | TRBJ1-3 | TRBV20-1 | TGCAGTGCCGCTCCCCCGGACGGAGTTGGAAACACCATATATTTT | CSAAPPDGVGNTIYF
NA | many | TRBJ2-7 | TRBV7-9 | TGTGCCAGCAGCATTGGGCCCTACGAGCAGTACTTC | CASSIGPYEQYF
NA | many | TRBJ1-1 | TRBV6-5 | TGTGCCAGCAGTTACTCCTCCCCGGGAAGTGAAGCTTTCTTT | CASSYSSPGSEAFF
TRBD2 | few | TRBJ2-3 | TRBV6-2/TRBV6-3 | TGTGCCAGCAATCCGGGACTAGCGGGAGATACGCAGTATTTT | CASNPGLAGDTQYF
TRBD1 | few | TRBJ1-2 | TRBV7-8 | TGTGCCAGCAGCCCTACTCGGGACAGGGCGGGCTATGGCTACACCTTC | CASSPTRDRAGYGYTF
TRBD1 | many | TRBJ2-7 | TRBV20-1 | TGCAGTGCTAGAGCAGGGGGTATAAACTACGAGCAGTACTTC | CSARAGGINYEQYF
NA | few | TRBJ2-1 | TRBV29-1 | TGCAGCGTTCGACTATACAATGAGCAGTTCTTC | CSVRLYNEQFF
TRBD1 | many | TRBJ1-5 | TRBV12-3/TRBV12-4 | TGTGCCAGCAGTCCCGGGACAGGGAGGAGCCAGCCCCAGCATTTT | CASSPGTGRSQPQHF
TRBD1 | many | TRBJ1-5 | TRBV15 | TGTGCCACCAGCAGAGATATAGTCCCAACAGGGGATCAGCCCCAGCATTTT | CATSRDIVPTGDQPQHF
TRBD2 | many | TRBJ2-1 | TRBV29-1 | TGCAGCGTGATCGGGACTAGCCACACCACTGGCGCTAATGAGCAGTTCTTC | CSVIGTSHTTGANEQFF
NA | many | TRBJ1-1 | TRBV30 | TGTGCCTGGAGCTACAGCGGGGGTGAAGCTTTCTTT | CAWSYSGGEAFF
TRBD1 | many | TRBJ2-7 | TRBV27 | TGTGCCAGTTCTTACAGGGGAGACTACGAGCAGTACTTC | CASSYRGDYEQYF
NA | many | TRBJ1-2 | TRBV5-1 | TGCGCCAGCAGCACCTCCGGGGCCTCGTTCGGCTACACCTTC | CASSTSGASFGYTF
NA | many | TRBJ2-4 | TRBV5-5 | TGTGCCAGCAGCTTGGGAGGTTTGAACATTCAGTACTTC | CASSLGGLNIQYF
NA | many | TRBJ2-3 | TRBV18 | TGTGCCAGCTCACCGCAGGGACCCCCCACAGATACGCAGTATTTT | CASSPQGPPTDTQYF
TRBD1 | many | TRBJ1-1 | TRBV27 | TGTGCCAGCAAAGGCCCGGGACAGGGGCGGGTGATGCTGAACACTGAAGCTTTCTTT | CASKGPGQGRVMLNTEAFF
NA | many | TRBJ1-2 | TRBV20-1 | TGCAGTGCTACCCTCAGGGGAAACTATGGCTACACCTTC | CSATLRGNYGYTF
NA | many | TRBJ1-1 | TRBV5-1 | TGCGCCAGCAGCTTGGTAGCGGATTTAACTGAAGCTTTCTTT | CASSLVADLTEAFF
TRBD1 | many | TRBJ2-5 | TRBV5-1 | TGCGCCAGCAGTTCCATAGGGACAGGGGGTCAGACCCAGTACTTC | CASSSIGTGGQTQYF
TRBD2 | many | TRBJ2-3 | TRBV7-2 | TGTGCCAGCAGCTTGGGCGTCGGGGGGTTGGATACGCAGTATTTT | CASSLGVGGLDTQYF
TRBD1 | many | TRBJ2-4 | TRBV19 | TGTGCCAGTAGCAACAGGGGGGACAAAAACATTCAGTACTTC | CASSNRGDKNIQYF
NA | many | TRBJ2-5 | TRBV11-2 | TGTGCCAGCGGGGGAGCTCACCAAGAGACCCAGTACTTC | CASGGAHQETQYF